This T cell receptor (beta chain) was recorded in a study of regulatory T cells in long-lasting Graves disease. Libraries of TCR beta came from iRepertoire HTBI primers plus Arm-PCR of CDR3 regions. In TCRdb, the multiplex PCR reads were re-called with MiXCR into one record per CDR3 protein. The profile covers about 610,000 distinct CDR3 sequences, with roughly a sixth appearing a single time and around 12% taken by the ten largest. This clonotype was counted a few times. Its matching antigen is unknown. Documented time point: newly diagnosed GD, antithyroid drugs for less than 3 months. The TCR library was made from RNA extracted from PBMCs. V trimming: 3 bases; J trimming: 0 bases; junction bases outside the gene matches: 4. Germline loops: CDR1 SGHNT, CDR2 YENEEA. CDR3 length equals 17 residues. Regarding the study as a whole: Results may be inaccurate due to the small sample size.

The sample also formed part of further work on T cells in Graves' hyperthyroidism and ophthalmopathy. From that paper: Clinical symptoms, serum thyroxine and TRAb, thyroid ultrasound and orbital computed tomography together formed the diagnostic basis. In validation, the model predicted ophthalmopathy. These predictions came a median approximately 5.9 months before onset.

The material was peripheral blood mononuclear cells (PBMCs), obtained at new diagnosis, from a patient treated with antithyroid drugs. The source of this sequence is a man aged 18 to 35 with Graves disease. The chain combines TRBV11-3 with TRBJ2-3, with TRBD2 matching 12 bases. The CDR3 DNA reads TGTGCCAGCAGCTTCTTCGGGACTAGCGGGAGCACAGATACGCAGTATTTT. Translating gives CASSFFGTSGSTDTQYF.